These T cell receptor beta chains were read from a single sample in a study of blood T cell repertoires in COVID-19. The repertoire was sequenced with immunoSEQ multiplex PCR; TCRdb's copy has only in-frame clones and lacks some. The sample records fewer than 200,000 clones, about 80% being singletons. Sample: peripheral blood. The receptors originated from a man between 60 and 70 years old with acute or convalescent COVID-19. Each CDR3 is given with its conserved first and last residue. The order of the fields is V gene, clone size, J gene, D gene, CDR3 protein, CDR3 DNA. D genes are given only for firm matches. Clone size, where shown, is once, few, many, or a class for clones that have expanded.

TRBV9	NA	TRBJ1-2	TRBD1	CASSVGAGQGENYGYTF	TGTGCCAGCAGCGTAGGGGCGGGACAGGGGGAGAACTATGGCTACACCTTC
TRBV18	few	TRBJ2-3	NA	CASSPPESGGDTQYF	TGTGCCAGCTCACCACCGGAGAGTGGCGGAGATACGCAGTATTTT
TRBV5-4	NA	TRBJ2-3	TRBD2	CASSNNPGLAGGSTDTQYF	TGTGCCAGCAGCAATAACCCGGGACTAGCGGGGGGGAGCACAGATACGCAGTATTTT
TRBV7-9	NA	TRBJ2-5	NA	CASSLRVSGGETQYF	TGTGCCAGCAGCCTCAGAGTTAGCGGAGGAGAGACCCAGTACTTC
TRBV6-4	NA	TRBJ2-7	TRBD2	CASSLTSMGPYEQYF	TGTGCCAGCAGTTTGACTAGCATGGGACCCTACGAGCAGTACTTC
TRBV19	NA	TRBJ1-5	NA	CASSMASNQPQHF	TGTGCCAGTAGTATGGCCAGCAATCAGCCCCAGCATTTT
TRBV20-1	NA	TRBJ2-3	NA	CSASRMAGDTQYF	TGCAGTGCTAGTCGAATGGCGGGAGATACGCAGTATTTT
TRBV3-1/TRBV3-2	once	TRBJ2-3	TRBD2	CASSLSGRRGNTQYF	TGTGCCAGCAGCCTTAGCGGGAGACGAGGGAATACGCAGTATTTT
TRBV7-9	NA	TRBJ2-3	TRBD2	CATREGGRSTDTQYF	TGTGCCACCCGGGAGGGGGGCAGAAGCACAGATACGCAGTATTTT
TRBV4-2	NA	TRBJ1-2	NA	CASSQESGNYGYTF	TGTGCCAGCAGCCAAGAATCCGGGAACTATGGCTACACCTTC
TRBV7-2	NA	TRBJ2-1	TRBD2	CASSSAGTSGRAYNEQFF	TGTGCCAGCAGCTCGGCCGGGACTAGCGGCCGAGCCTACAATGAGCAGTTCTTC
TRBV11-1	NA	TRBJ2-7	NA	CASSSPDPGYEQYF	TGTGCCAGCAGCTCCCCCGACCCGGGCTACGAGCAGTACTTC
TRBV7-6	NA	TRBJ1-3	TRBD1	CASSFGRGAGNTIYF	TGTGCCAGCAGCTTCGGCAGGGGGGCTGGAAACACCATATATTTT
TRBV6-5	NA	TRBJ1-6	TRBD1	CASSTRQGGSSPLHF	TGTGCCAGCAGTACGCGACAGGGAGGAAGCTCACCCCTCCACTTT
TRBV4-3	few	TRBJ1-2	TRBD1	CASSQTGVNGYTF	TGCGCCAGCAGCCAGACAGGGGTGAATGGCTACACCTTC